A single sample gave rise to the 26 T cell receptor beta chains below, sequenced in a study of blood T cell repertoires in COVID-19. Sequencing used immunoSEQ multiplex PCR; TCRdb keeps in-frame clones, though not all of them. In the table there are 200,000 to 300,000 clones, around four fifths of which are singletons. What was sequenced was peripheral blood. Receptors originate from a man in his sixties with acute or convalescent COVID-19.

This clone has more than one count but fewer than ten. CDR3 in amino acids: CASSYSKDLGGYTF. The CDR3 DNA reads as TGTGCCAGCAGTTACTCGAAGGATCTAGGAGGCTACACCTTC. The chain employs TRBV6-5 and TRBJ1-2, with unresolved D. Trimming took off 0 bases at V and 8 bases at J, with 13 bases between the two ends. The germline V gene encodes CDR1 MNHEY and CDR2 SVGAGI. The CDR3 spans 14 residues.

This sequence joins TRBV1 and TRBJ2-3; whether TRBD2, the table's D call, matches the DNA was not checked. TRBV1 is shown as a pseudogene. The CDR3 sequence is 19 residues long. The CDR3 loop is CTSSDGTSGRVIEADTQYF. The CDR3 nucleotides are TGCACCAGCAGCGACGGGACTAGCGGGAGGGTCATTGAAGCGGATACGCAGTATTTT.

The chain employs TRBV5-4 and TRBJ2-3, with 8 bases identical to TRBD2. The CDR3 runs 15 residues. From germline, CDR1 is SGHNT and CDR2 YYREEE (reference sequence). Germline trimming cut 5 bases from V and 0 bases from J; bases unmatched to any gene: 5. The CDR3 loop is CASRKLAASTDTQYF. Written as DNA, the CDR3 is TGTGCCAGCAGGAAACTAGCGGCTAGCACAGATACGCAGTATTTT.

The V call is TRBV2, the J call TRBJ2-2; D uncertain. V lost 7 bases, J lost 3 bases, and 15 bases lay in between. CDR1 SNHLY and CDR2 FYNNEI come from the germline V gene. This CDR3 is 15 amino acids long. For the CDR3, the DNA is TGTGCCAGCACCGTCGGCAGGCTACACACCGGGGAGCTGTTTTTT. Encoded protein: CASTVGRLHTGELFF.

The chain combines TRBV19 with TRBJ1-2, with 9 nucleotides matching TRBD1. V was clipped by 5 bases and J by 1 base; unmatched bases: 17. Germline V gene lookup returns CDR1 LNHDA and CDR2 SQIVND (reference sequence). The CDR3 runs to 19 residues. This CDR3 reads CASSPRTGEGGESNYGYTF. The CDR3 coding sequence is TGTGCCAGTAGTCCCCGGACAGGGGAAGGAGGGGAAAGTAACTATGGCTACACCTTC.

DNA of the CDR3: TGTGCCAGCAGCGCCATGACAGGGCTGAACACTGAAGCTTTCTTT. Protein: CASSAMTGLNTEAFF. The chain employs TRBV9 and TRBJ1-1, with 7 bases that match TRBD1. With V trimmed by 3 bases and J by 0 bases, 5 bases remained unmatched. Looked up from germline, CDR1 is SGDLS and CDR2 is YYNGEE. The CDR3 runs to 15 residues.

V and J are TRBV28 and TRBJ1-4, with D possibly being TRBD1 (6 bases). Trimming shortened V by 3 bases and J by 2 bases, and 7 bases separated the two germline ends. The CDR3 covers 14 residues. Germline V gives CDR1 MDHEN, CDR2 SYDVKM. In DNA form, the CDR3 reads TGTGCCAGCAGTTTCAGGGGTACTAATGAAAAACTGTTTTTT. Translated: CASSFRGTNEKLFF.

This rearrangement joins TRBV28 to TRBJ2-7, with unresolved D. V was clipped by 8 bases and J by 3 bases, with 20 bases between them. The CDR3 sequence is 15 residues long. Germline lookup yields CDR1 MDHEN and CDR2 SYDVKM. CDR3 protein: CASAKSGSSGYEQYF. The CDR3 nucleotides are TGTGCCAGCGCGAAGAGTGGGTCTAGTGGCTACGAGCAGTACTTC.

The chain employs TRBV14 and TRBJ2-5; 8 nucleotides match TRBD1. The CDR3 is 13 amino acids. Unmatched junction bases numbered 2, after V lost 2 bases and J lost 6 bases. Germline CDR1 reads SGHDN; CDR2 reads FVKESK. CDR3 sequence (DNA): TGTGCCAGCAGCCAATGGACAGGGCAGACCCAGTACTTC. It specifies CASSQWTGQTQYF.

This clone has a single count. The chain has TRBV25-1 and TRBJ1-5; no reliable D call. This CDR3 contains 13 residues. CDR1 MGHDK and CDR2 SYGVNS come from the germline V gene. With 4 bases removed from V and 0 bases from J, the gap between germline ends came to 4 bases. In DNA form, the CDR3 reads TGTGCCAGCAGTGCCTCTAGCAATCAGCCCCAGCATTTT. Its translation: CASSASSNQPQHF. The full variable domain, rest sourced from reference TRBV25-1 and TRBJ1-5, is EADIYQTPRYLVIGTGKKITLECSQTMGHDKMYWYQQDPGMELHLIHYSYGVNSTEKGDLSSESTVSRIRTEHFPLTLESARPSHTSQYLCASSASSNQPQHFGDGTRLSIL.

This chain links TRBV9 with TRBJ2-2; 7 bases line up with TRBD2. Germline trimming cut 6 bases from V and 6 bases from J; bases unmatched to any gene: 17. The CDR3 sequence is 17 residues long. Germline V lookup: CDR1 SGDLS, CDR2 YYNGEE. CDR3 region: CASNLRGRASGPGELFF. CDR3 nucleotide sequence: TGTGCCAGCAACCTACGGGGGAGGGCTAGCGGCCCCGGGGAGCTGTTTTTT.

In its sample, this clone was seen once. This chain links TRBV30 with TRBJ2-7; 9 positions match TRBD1. V was pared by 3 bases and J by 0 bases, with 6 bases of the junction left unmatched. The CDR3 is 15 amino acids. CDR1 and CDR2 from the germline V gene are GTSNPN and SVGIG (reference sequence). The CDR3: CAWRRTGANSYEQYF. CDR3 sequence (DNA): TGTGCCTGGAGGCGGACAGGGGCGAACTCCTACGAGCAGTACTTC.

This clone was found a few times. This rearrangement joins TRBV27 to TRBJ2-1; D remains ambiguous. The V gene lost 5 bases and the J gene lost 4 bases, with 9 bases spanning the gap. CDR3 length: 13 residues. Germline CDR1 reads MNHEY; CDR2 reads SMNVEV (reference sequence). CDR3 nucleotide sequence: TGTGCCAGCAGTCCCCGCGGTTACAATGAGCAGTTCTTC. Protein sequence: CASSPRGYNEQFF.

This clone was seen only a few times. The V gene is TRBV6-1, the J gene TRBJ1-1, with no clear D. The length of the CDR3 is 13 residues. With 1 base removed from V and 7 bases from J, the gap between germline ends came to 10 bases. Germline CDR1 reads MNHNS; CDR2 reads SASEGT. Written as DNA, the CDR3 is TGTGCCAGCAGTGAAGTCTGGGCAGATGAAGCTTTCTTT. Its translation is CASSEVWADEAFF.

V usage is TRBV6-5 and J usage is TRBJ1-1; D call uncertain. The germline CDR1 and CDR2 sequences are MNHEY and SVGAGI. Trimming took off 1 base at V and 11 bases at J, with 11 bases between the two ends. There are 12 residues in the CDR3. The chain's CDR3 is CASSYFGEQAFF. CDR3 nucleotide sequence: TGTGCCAGCAGTTACTTCGGGGAACAGGCTTTCTTT.

J is TRBJ2-7 and V is TRBV29-1; weak D call: TRBD2 (6 bases). The CDR3 has 15 residues. The V end was cut by 5 bases, the J end by 5 bases, with 22 bases between. CDR1 and CDR2 from the germline V gene are SQVTM and ANQGSEA. The CDR3 reads CSVKRAGNAQDEQYF. The CDR3 bases are TGCAGCGTTAAGAGGGCGGGAAACGCGCAGGACGAGCAGTACTTC.

The chain uses TRBV5-4 and TRBJ2-7; D may be TRBD1 (5 bases). The CDR3 covers 14 residues. Germline CDR1 is SGHNT and CDR2 is YYREEE (reference sequence). V was clipped by 0 bases and J by 0 bases, with 7 bases between them. The CDR3 reads CASSLGQGSYEQYF. The CDR3 DNA is TGTGCCAGCAGCTTGGGGCAGGGCTCCTACGAGCAGTACTTC.

V is TRBV3-1 (or the pseudogene TRBV3-2) and J is TRBJ1-1; perhaps TRBD1 as D (5 bases). Trimming pared 4 bases from V and 7 bases from J, leaving 16 bases between. The length of the CDR3 is 14 residues. From germline, CDR1 is LGHDT and CDR2 YNNKEL (reference sequence). This chain's CDR3 is CASSPGGGVNEAFF. The CDR3 nucleotides are TGTGCCAGCAGCCCGGGGGGGGGAGTTAATGAAGCTTTCTTT.

V and J are TRBV11-1 and TRBJ2-3; perhaps TRBD1 as D (5 bases). V gave up 6 bases and J gave up 4 bases, with 14 bases separating them. CDR1 is SGHAT and CDR2 is FQDESV in the germline V gene (reference sequence). This CDR3 region has 14 residues. The CDR3: CASRNNIQADTQYF. The CDR3 DNA follows: TGTGCCAGCAGGAACAACATACAGGCAGATACGCAGTATTTT.

This clone has only a few counts. Other DNA sequences of this sample code for an identical CDR3. CDR3 in amino acids: CASSSQYEQYF. The CDR3 DNA reads TGTGCCAGCAGTTCCCAGTACGAGCAGTACTTC. This chain connects TRBV28 to TRBJ2-7, with D uncertain. Trimming stripped 4 bases from V and 4 bases from J, with 5 bases between. The V gene's germline CDR1 is MDHEN and CDR2 SYDVKM. This CDR3 has 11 residues.

V is TRBV5-1 and J is TRBJ2-7; 7 bases match TRBD1. This CDR3 is 15 amino acids long. With V trimmed by 5 bases and J by 3 bases, 11 bases remained unmatched. Germline assignment: CDR1 SGHRS and CDR2 YFSETQ. CDR3 loop: CASRRDSGQYYEQYF. The CDR3 coding sequence is TGCGCCAGCAGGCGAGACTCGGGACAGTACTACGAGCAGTACTTC.

The chain couples TRBV10-1 to TRBJ2-7; 9 bases match TRBD1. Trimming removed 4 bases from V and 0 bases from J; junction bases left unmatched: 16. Germline V gene sequence: CDR1 WNHNN, CDR2 SYGVQD (reference sequence). The CDR3 is 19 residues long. The CDR3 spells CASSGPGQGQRYGSYEQYF. The CDR3 DNA is TGCGCCAGCAGTGGGCCGGGACAGGGTCAACGGTACGGCTCCTACGAGCAGTACTTC.

This chain uses TRBV4-1 with TRBJ2-3; TRBD1 is a possible D gene (5 bases). Germline V lookup: CDR1 MGHRA, CDR2 YSYEKL. Between the trimmed V and J ends, which lost 0 bases and 6 bases, there was a span of 22 bases. The CDR3 is 18 residues long. CDR3 bases: TGCGCCAGCAGCCAAGAGAGTTTAAGGAGAAGGGGTGGGGATACGCAGTATTTT. Encoded protein: CASSQESLRRRGGDTQYF.

The chain combines TRBV7-2 with TRBJ2-1; weak D call: TRBD2 (6 bases). Germline V gene sequence: CDR1 SGHTA, CDR2 FQGNSA. V was pared by 3 bases and J by 0 bases, with 9 bases between. The CDR3 runs to 15 residues. As DNA, the CDR3 is TGTGCCAGCAGCTTGGGGGGATTCTCCTACAATGAGCAGTTCTTC. Amino acids: CASSLGGFSYNEQFF.

V usage is TRBV5-1 and J usage is TRBJ2-3; 8 bases are shared with TRBD2. The V gene's germline CDR1 is SGHRS and CDR2 YFSETQ. The CDR3 consists of 15 residues. J was trimmed by 1 base and V by 7 bases; bases with no gene match: 8. CDR3 bases: TGCGCCAGCCGCCTTAGCGGGGACCGCACAGATACGCAGTATTTT. Protein product: CASRLSGDRTDTQYF.

In DNA, the CDR3 is TGCGCCAGCAGCCAAGATGACCGGACAGGTGGAGAGACCCAGTACTTC. This encodes CASSQDDRTGGETQYF. The chain has TRBV4-1 and TRBJ2-5, with 7 nucleotides matching TRBD1. The length of the CDR3 is 16 residues. Germline V gene lookup returns CDR1 MGHRA and CDR2 YSYEKL. After removal of 0 bases from V and 4 bases from J, the junction contained 8 bases not matched to a gene.